This TCR beta chain emerged from a study of T cells in tumors after PD-1 blockade. Study-wide results and limits: About 41% of tumor TCR clonotypes were also found in blood.

With regard to this clone: What it binds is unknown.

V lost 5 bases, J lost 8 bases, and 18 bases lay in between. There are 15 residues in the CDR3. The repertoire was sequenced with immunoSEQ multiplex PCR; TCRdb's copy has only in-frame clones and lacks some. The sample records fewer than 55,000 clones, 65% to 85% being singletons. The TCR was taken from a human donor with basal cell carcinoma. The gene calls are TRBV23-1 and TRBJ1-4; D call uncertain. TRBV23-1 is noted as an ORF with a role that remains uncertain. The material was PBMCs, obtained before anti-PD-1 treatment. The CDR3, as DNA: TGCGCCAGCAGTATAGGGCAGCCCTTCAGGGAAAAACTGTTTTTT. It codes for CASSIGQPFREKLFF.